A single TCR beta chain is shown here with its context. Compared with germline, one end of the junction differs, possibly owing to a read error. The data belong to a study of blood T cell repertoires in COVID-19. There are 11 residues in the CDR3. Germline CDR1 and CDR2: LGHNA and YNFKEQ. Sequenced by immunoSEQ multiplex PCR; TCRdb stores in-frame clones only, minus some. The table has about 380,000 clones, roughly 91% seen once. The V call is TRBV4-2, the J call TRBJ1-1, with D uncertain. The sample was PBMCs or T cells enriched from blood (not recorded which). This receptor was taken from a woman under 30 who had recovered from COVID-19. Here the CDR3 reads CASSQDAGEIF. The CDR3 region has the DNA TGTGCCAGCAGCCAAGACGCCGGAGAGATCTTT.